These 10 T cell receptor beta chains were sequenced from one sample in a study of blood T cell repertoires in COVID-19. TCRdb's table, derived via immunoSEQ multiplex PCR, lists solely in-frame clones and lacks some. The sample includes around 700,000 clones, over 80% of them seen just once. Sequencing was carried out using peripheral blood. The origin of the receptors is a woman aged 18-30 years with acute or convalescent COVID-19.

The J gene is TRBJ2-1, the V gene TRBV5-4; unclear D gene. V gave up 1 base and J gave up 8 bases, with 10 bases separating them. This CDR3 is 13 amino acids long. Germline CDR1 and CDR2: SGHNT and YYREEE (reference sequence). The DNA of the CDR3 is TGTGCCAGCAGCTTGACCCAGTTGGATGAGCAGTTCTTC. Its protein product is CASSLTQLDEQFF.

The chain links TRBV21-1 to TRBJ1-2; the DNA was not compared with TRBD1, the D call given in the table. TRBV21-1 is given as a pseudogene. The CDR3 totals 10 residues. The CDR3 spells CALDSYGYTF. CDR3 nucleotides: TGTGCCTTAGACAGCTATGGCTACACCTTC.

The chain carries TRBV6-5 and TRBJ1-6; 8 positions match TRBD1. Trimming at V came to 7 bases and at J to 6 bases, leaving 2 bases not matched to a gene. CDR1 and CDR2 from the germline V gene are MNHEY and SVGAGI. The CDR3 has 13 residues. Here the CDR3 DNA reads TGTGCCAGCAAGGACAGGGCTAATTCACCCCTCCACTTT. Translated, it gives CASKDRANSPLHF.

J is TRBJ1-2 and V is TRBV28; TRBD1 is a possible D gene (6 bases). With 6 bases removed from V and 5 bases from J, the gap between germline ends came to 19 bases. The CDR3 is 15 amino acids. Germline CDR1 and CDR2: MDHEN and SYDVKM. The CDR3 DNA reads as TGTGCCAGCAGAACGACTACAGGGAAGGGGTATGGCTACACCTTC. It codes for CASRTTTGKGYGYTF.

This chain joins TRBV20-1 and TRBJ1-1; D not resolved. The CDR3 spans 11 residues. Germline loops: CDR1 DFQATT, CDR2 SNEGSKA (reference sequence). V shed 0 bases and J shed 10 bases, with 9 bases lying between them. Here the CDR3 reads CSARDKFGAFF. The CDR3 coding sequence is TGCAGTGCTAGAGATAAGTTCGGAGCTTTCTTT.

A note on this clone: Mismatch with germline at one junction end may stem from a read error. As DNA, the CDR3 is TGTGCCATCAGTGGCTGGGACAGGAAAAACGGGCACTTC. Amino acid sequence: CAISGWDRKNGHF. V and J are TRBV10-3 and TRBJ1-2; TRBD1 matches at 8 bases. The germline CDR1 and CDR2 sequences are ENHRY and SYGVKD. The CDR3 spans 13 residues.

This chain uses TRBV7-2 with TRBJ1-1, with D unclear. CDR1 is SGHTA and CDR2 is FQGNSA in the germline V gene. V lost 0 bases and J lost 1, with 6 bases in between. This CDR3 is built from 14 residues. The CDR3 nucleotides are TGTGCCAGCAGCTTAGCGAATAGGAACACTGAAGCTTTCTTT. It specifies CASSLANRNTEAFF. Variable domain in full (rest from reference TRBV7-2 and TRBJ1-1): GAGVSQSPSNKVTEKGKDVELRCDPISGHTALYWYRQSLGQGLEFLIYFQGNSAPDKSGLPSDRFSAERTGGSVSTLTIQRTQQEDSAVYLCASSLANRNTEAFFGQGTRLTVV.

This clone was seen a single time. This chain connects TRBV19 to TRBJ2-2; 8 bases are a match to TRBD1. There are 12 residues in the CDR3. CDR1 is LNHDA, CDR2 SQIVND, per germline (reference sequence). CDR3 protein: CGTGQYAGELFF. The CDR3 DNA reads as TGTGGGACAGGGCAGTACGCCGGGGAGCTGTTTTTT.

J is TRBJ2-4 and V is TRBV6-2 or TRBV6-3; D may be TRBD1 (5 bases). Trimming took off 6 bases at V and 0 bases at J, with 12 bases between the two ends. The germline gives CDR1 MNHEY, CDR2 SVGEGT. This CDR3 is 15 amino acids long. CDR3 coding DNA: TGTGCCAGCAGCCCATCCAGGGAAGCCAAAAACATTCAGTACTTC. Translated, it gives CASSPSREAKNIQYF.

This chain uses TRBV3-1 (or the pseudogene TRBV3-2) with TRBJ1-1; 7 nucleotides line up with TRBD1. The CDR3 contains 16 residues. The V and J ends lost 1 base and 2 bases, in that order; junction bases with no gene match: 7. Germline V lookup: CDR1 LGHDT, CDR2 YNNKEL (reference sequence). CDR3 bases: TGTGCCAGCAGCCAAGGTGGGCAGGGGGTTAACACTGAAGCTTTCTTT. This codes for CASSQGGQGVNTEAFF.